These T cell receptor beta chains were read from a single sample in a study of T-cell memory formation after mild COVID-19. A single record per CDR3 protein comes from TCRdb applying MiXCR to the 5' RACE reads. The sample has roughly 350,000 distinct CDR3 sequences; around 13% are singletons. The material sequenced was PBMCs or a T cell subset sorted from them (not recorded which). Receptor source: a man between 18 and 35 years old who had mild COVID-19 (a few samples of this study predate the infection). Cell type and time point are not known. The CDR3 runs from the conserved cysteine through the conserved F or W. A D gene is named only where the DNA matches it firmly. Clone size is not always given. Where it is, it says once, few, many or a class for expanded clones.

clone size	V gene	CDR3 length	D gene	J gene	CDR3 protein	CDR3 DNA
many	TRBV3-1	13	-	TRBJ2-5	CASSQGLGETQYF	TGTGCCAGCAGCCAGGGTCTAGGTGAGACCCAGTACTTC
-	TRBV6-5	16	-	TRBJ1-4	CASSCSGADHRGELFF	TGTGCCAGCAGTTGCTCGGGTGCCGACCACCGTGGGGAACTGTTTTTT
-	TRBV5-1	12	-	TRBJ2-3	CASSFEKDPQYF	TGCGCCAGCAGCTTTGAAAAAGATCCGCAGTATTTT
-	TRBV7-2	18	-	TRBJ2-3	CASSLALMGDTHTDTQYF	TGTGCCAGCAGCTTAGCACTCATGGGGGACACTCACACAGATACGCAGTATTTT
few	TRBV28	14	-	TRBJ2-1	CASSLLQGKFEQFF	TGTGCCAGCAGTTTATTACAGGGAAAATTTGAGCAGTTCTTC
few	TRBV4-1	17	-	TRBJ2-3	CASSQAPGPISTDTQYF	TGCGCCAGCAGCCAAGCCCCGGGTCCTATTAGCACAGATACGCAGTATTTT
-	TRBV7-2	13	-	TRBJ1-1	CASNLEGNTEAFF	TGTGCCAGCAACCTGGAAGGGAACACTGAAGCTTTCTTT
-	TRBV6-6	14	-	TRBJ1-2	CASSYDPTLYGYTF	TGTGCCAGCAGTTACGATCCGACCCTCTATGGCTACACCTTC
few	TRBV29-1	13	-	TRBJ2-2	CSVVDLGTGELFF	TGCAGCGTGGTTGATTTGGGCACCGGGGAGCTGTTTTTT
few	TRBV7-9	14	-	TRBJ2-2	CASSANTGTGELFF	TGTGCCAGCAGCGCAAACACGGGCACCGGGGAGCTGTTTTTT
-	TRBV18	15	-	TRBJ1-3	CASSPIVSSGNTIYF	TGTGCCAGCTCACCAATCGTCAGCTCTGGAAACACCATATATTTT
-	TRBV12-3/TRBV12-4	15	TRBD2	TRBJ2-1	CASIDTSGGYNEQFF	TGTGCCAGCATCGATACTAGCGGGGGGTACAATGAGCAGTTCTTC
-	TRBV14	16	-	TRBJ1-1	CASSQPQSFMNTEAFF	TGTGCCAGCAGCCAACCCCAAAGTTTCATGAACACTGAAGCTTTCTTT
few	TRBV6-5	14	-	TRBJ1-2	CASSYSGGTYGYTF	TGTGCCAGCAGTTACTCGGGGGGAACCTATGGCTACACCTTC
-	TRBV12-5	12	-	TRBJ2-1	CASATGRNEQFF	TGTGCTAGTGCCACCGGTCGGAATGAGCAGTTCTTC
-	TRBV27	14	-	TRBJ2-7	CASSFSTGSYEQYF	TGTGCCAGCAGTTTTTCGACAGGCTCCTACGAGCAGTACTTC
-	TRBV12-3/TRBV12-4	18	-	TRBJ2-5	CASSFRTGLWGAGETQYF	TGTGCCAGCAGTTTCAGGACAGGCTTGTGGGGGGCGGGAGAGACCCAGTACTTC
-	TRBV20-1	15	TRBD1	TRBJ1-5	CSVPGQGLYYQPQHF	TGCAGTGTTCCGGGACAGGGGCTTTACTATCAGCCCCAGCATTTT
many	TRBV7-8	14	-	TRBJ1-5	CASSLDMGNQPQHF	TGTGCCAGCAGCTTAGATATGGGCAATCAGCCCCAGCATTTT
-	TRBV7-2	15	TRBD1	TRBJ1-2	CASSLRDRGRDGYTF	TGTGCCAGCAGCTTAAGGGACAGGGGGCGAGATGGCTACACCTTC
-	TRBV20-1	13	TRBD2	TRBJ2-1	CSAISGGRFEQFF	TGCAGTGCTATTAGCGGGGGGCGCTTTGAGCAGTTCTTC
many	TRBV20-1	14	-	TRBJ2-1	CSAGKGYVYNEQFF	TGCAGTGCCGGGAAGGGGTATGTCTACAATGAGCAGTTCTTC
-	TRBV6-6	13	-	TRBJ1-5	CASTTIEDQPQHF	TGTGCCAGCACAACCATAGAGGATCAGCCCCAGCATTTT
-	TRBV5-1	15	-	TRBJ1-3	CASSLGVISGNTIYF	TGCGCCAGCAGCTTGGGGGTCATAAGCGGAAACACCATATATTTT
-	TRBV3-1	15	-	TRBJ2-3	CASSQDQRGTDTQYF	TGTGCCAGCAGCCAAGACCAGCGGGGCACAGATACGCAGTATTTT
many	TRBV9	13	-	TRBJ1-6	CASTITGSTPLHF	TGTGCCAGCACTATTACAGGGTCTACACCCCTCCACTTT
many	TRBV9	16	-	TRBJ2-7	CASSVRPRDKTYEQYF	TGTGCCAGCAGCGTAAGACCACGGGACAAGACCTACGAGCAGTACTTC
many	TRBV7-9	14	-	TRBJ2-3	CASSLEGSTDTQYF	TGTGCCAGCAGCTTGGAGGGGAGCACAGATACGCAGTATTTT